The 17 T cell receptor beta chains in this list originate from one sample, sequenced in a study of long-term antiretroviral therapy in people with HIV (dated by TCRdb to the early 2020s). The immunoSEQ hsTCRB v3.0 assay was used at survey level resolution for TRB variable region sequencing. TCRdb provides this immuneACCESS table in a form limited to in-frame rearrangements. Some clones are lacking; in checked studies, under half of them reflect an unresolved V gene, and why the rest are absent is not known. The table for this sample lists tens of thousands of clones; about 88% of them were counted only once. Roughly 0.94% of the sample belongs to the ten largest clones. The sequences come from unsorted PBMCs, collected 2 years after starting antiretroviral therapy. These receptors all stem from a man between 45 and 60 years old with HIV.

By share, this clone counts as medium-sized. The gene calls are TRBV7-6 and TRBJ1-2; TRBD1 matches 9 bases. Germline lookup yields CDR1 SGHVS and CDR2 FNYEAQ. This CDR3 region has 15 residues. V was clipped by 0 bases and J by 6 bases; unmatched bases: 5. CDR3 sequence (DNA): TGTGCCAGCAGCTTAGCCACAGGGGGCAGGGATGGCTACACCTTC. It codes for CASSLATGGRDGYTF.

V is TRBV7-9 and J is TRBJ1-1; TRBD1 is a possible D gene (6 bases). V gave up 7 bases and J gave up 4 bases, with 16 bases separating them. The CDR3 extends over 14 amino acids. CDR1 and CDR2 (germline): SEHNR, FQNEAQ (reference sequence). CDR3 sequence reads: CASTHRDEATEAFF. For the CDR3, the DNA is TGTGCCAGCACCCACAGGGATGAGGCCACTGAAGCTTTCTTT.

The chain carries TRBV11-2 and TRBJ2-7; 8 bases align to TRBD2. V shed 11 bases, J shed 4 bases, and the junction held 10 bases outside the gene matches. The CDR3 contains 13 residues. The V gene's germline CDR1 is SGHAT and CDR2 FQNNGV. For the CDR3, the DNA is TGTGCCTCCCAAGGCGGGGGGTGGTACGAGCAGTACTTC. This codes for CASQGGGWYEQYF.

The chain is built from TRBV28 and TRBJ1-2, with 7 nucleotides matching TRBD1. J gave up 6 bases and V 6 bases, and 7 bases lay outside the gene matches. The CDR3 has 13 residues. In germline, CDR1 is MDHEN, CDR2 SYDVKM. As DNA, the CDR3 is TGTGCCAGCAGCCGGGACAGCCGAGATGGCTACACCTTC. This translates into CASSRDSRDGYTF.

The chain is built from TRBV19 and TRBJ2-3; 7 nucleotides agree with TRBD1. The CDR3 totals 17 residues. With 4 bases clipped from V and 10 bases from J, the junction kept 20 bases outside the gene matches. Germline V gene sequence: CDR1 LNHDA, CDR2 SQIVND (reference sequence). The CDR3 DNA reads TGTGCCAGTAGTACTCTCGACAGGGTGGCAAATCCTGGGTCGCAGTATTTT. As protein: CASSTLDRVANPGSQYF.

This clone came up a few times. The chain couples TRBV5-1 to TRBJ1-2; D not resolved. The germline V gene encodes CDR1 SGHRS and CDR2 YFSETQ. The CDR3 extends over 13 amino acids. V lost 5 bases to trimming and J lost 4 bases, with 12 bases between them. The CDR3 nucleotides read TGCGCCAGCAGTCAAGCCCCGATCTATGGCTACACCTTC. Protein: CASSQAPIYGYTF. Supplemented by reference TRBV5-1 and TRBJ1-2, the full variable domain reads KAGVTQTPRYLIKTRGQQVTLSCSPISGHRSVSWYQQTPGQGLQFLFEYFSETQRNKGNFPGRFSGRQFSNSRSEMNVSTLELGDSALYLCASSQAPIYGYTFGSGTRLTVV.

In its sample, this clone was seen once. The chain couples TRBV11-2 to TRBJ2-5; either TRBD1 or TRBD2 may supply D (6 bases each). Looked up from germline, CDR1 is SGHAT and CDR2 is FQNNGV. The CDR3 has 17 residues. The V end was cut by 0 bases, the J end by 2 bases, with 16 bases between. The CDR3 DNA follows: TGTGCCAGCAGCTTAGATCTCCGAACAGGGACTCAAGAGACCCAGTACTTC. The encoded protein is CASSLDLRTGTQETQYF. The full variable domain, in which reference TRBV11-2 and TRBJ2-5 provide the parts outside the CDR3, is EAGVAQSPRYKIIEKRQSVAFWCNPISGHATLYWYQQILGQGPKLLIQFQNNGVVDDSQLPKDRFSAERLKGVDSTLKIQPAKLEDSAVYLCASSLDLRTGTQETQYFGPGTRLLVL.

J is TRBJ2-3 and V is TRBV5-1; D unresolved. This CDR3 is built from 14 residues. V lost 4 bases and J lost 3, with 12 bases in between. CDR1 and CDR2 (germline): SGHRS, YFSETQ. The CDR3 loop is CASSPSIPTDTQYF. CDR3 nucleotide sequence: TGCGCCAGCAGCCCCTCCATTCCGACAGATACGCAGTATTTT.

J is TRBJ2-7 and V is TRBV6-5; no clear D gene. This CDR3 is built from 13 residues. Germline values: CDR1 MNHEY, CDR2 SVGAGI. V lost 2 bases and J lost 2, with 7 bases in between. The DNA of the CDR3 is TGTGCCAGCAGTTACAGAGGCCCCTACGAGCAGTACTTC. Protein sequence: CASSYRGPYEQYF.

This chain connects TRBV15 to TRBJ1-1, with D maybe TRBD1 (6 bases). V was shortened by 3 bases and J by 5 bases, with 13 bases between the two germline ends. This CDR3 has 14 amino acids. Germline CDR1 is LNHNV and CDR2 is YYDKDF (reference sequence). The CDR3 DNA reads as TGTGCCACCAGCAGGCCAGAGAGGGGGACTGAAGCTTTCTTT. This encodes CATSRPERGTEAFF.

This chain joins TRBV5-4 and TRBJ2-5, with TRBD1 matching over 12 bases. Germline-derived CDR1 and CDR2 are SGHNT and YYREEE (reference sequence). The V gene end was trimmed by 3 bases and the J gene end by 2 bases; junction bases not matched to a gene: 8. The CDR3 has 17 amino acids. The CDR3 spells CASSSYRDRGLQETQYF. The CDR3 DNA follows: TGTGCCAGCAGCTCCTACCGGGACAGGGGGCTTCAAGAGACCCAGTACTTC.

This rearrangement joins TRBV4-3 to TRBJ2-7, with D perhaps TRBD1 (6 bases). Trimming left V 5 bases short and J 0 bases short, with 11 bases between. This CDR3 is built from 14 residues. Germline V lookup: CDR1 LGHNA, CDR2 YSLEER. DNA for the CDR3: TGCGCCAGCAGCGAGAGGGGGTACTCCTACGAGCAGTACTTC. Its translation: CASSERGYSYEQYF.

The table lists this clone with a few counts. The chain couples TRBV19 to TRBJ2-5; 10 bases map to TRBD1. CDR3 size: 14 residues. With 5 bases clipped from V and 3 bases from J, the junction kept 3 bases outside the gene matches. Germline lookup yields CDR1 LNHDA and CDR2 SQIVND (reference sequence). CDR3 nucleotides: TGTGCCAGTAGTCCTGGGACAGGGGAAGAGACCCAGTACTTC. It codes for CASSPGTGEETQYF. Full variable domain (remainder filled in from reference TRBV19 and TRBJ2-5): DGGITQSPKYLFRKEGQNVTLSCEQNLNHDAMYWYRQDPGQGLRLIYYSQIVNDFQKGDIAEGYSVSREKKESFPLTVTSAQKNPTAFYLCASSPGTGEETQYFGPGTRLLVL.

This clone was recorded a few times. V gene TRBV7-2 combines with J gene TRBJ2-7; the match to TRBD2 covers 9 bases. The V segment lost 5 bases and the J segment 1 base; nucleotides outside the gene matches: 3. Germline V gives CDR1 SGHTA, CDR2 FQGNSA. This CDR3 is 14 amino acids long. CDR3 nucleotide sequence: TGTGCCAGCAGCGCGACTAGCGGTTCCTACGAGCAGTACTTC. The encoded protein is CASSATSGSYEQYF. The full variable domain, with the rest looked up from reference TRBV7-2 and TRBJ2-7, is GAGVSQSPSNKVTEKGKDVELRCDPISGHTALYWYRQSLGQGLEFLIYFQGNSAPDKSGLPSDRFSAERTGGSVSTLTIQRTQQEDSAVYLCASSATSGSYEQYFGPGTRLTVT.

The rearrangement joins TRBV7-2 to TRBJ2-7, with a tentative D call TRBD2 (5 bases). V lost 4 bases and J lost 3, with 13 bases in between. The CDR3 runs 14 residues. Germline loops: CDR1 SGHTA, CDR2 FQGNSA. DNA of the CDR3: TGTGCCAGCAGCTCCTATTTGACTAACTACGAGCAGTACTTC. Translated: CASSSYLTNYEQYF.

The genes are TRBV7-9 and TRBJ1-2; TRBD1 matches 8 bases. This CDR3 comprises 16 residues. V lost 0 bases, J lost 4 bases, and 7 bases stayed unmatched. CDR1 and CDR2 from the germline V gene are SEHNR and FQNEAQ (reference sequence). The CDR3 sequence: CASSLAGQGGGYGYTF. The CDR3, as DNA: TGTGCCAGCAGCTTAGCCGGACAGGGTGGAGGCTATGGCTACACCTTC.

The rearrangement uses TRBV14 and TRBJ2-7, with D possibly called TRBD1 or TRBD2 (5 bases each). Germline CDR1 and CDR2: SGHDN and FVKESK. This CDR3 contains 16 residues. The V gene lost 1 base and the J gene lost 2 bases, with 15 bases spanning the gap. The CDR3 is CASSQGGEGLTYEQYF. The CDR3 bases are TGTGCCAGCAGCCAAGGGGGAGAGGGGTTGACCTACGAGCAGTACTTC.